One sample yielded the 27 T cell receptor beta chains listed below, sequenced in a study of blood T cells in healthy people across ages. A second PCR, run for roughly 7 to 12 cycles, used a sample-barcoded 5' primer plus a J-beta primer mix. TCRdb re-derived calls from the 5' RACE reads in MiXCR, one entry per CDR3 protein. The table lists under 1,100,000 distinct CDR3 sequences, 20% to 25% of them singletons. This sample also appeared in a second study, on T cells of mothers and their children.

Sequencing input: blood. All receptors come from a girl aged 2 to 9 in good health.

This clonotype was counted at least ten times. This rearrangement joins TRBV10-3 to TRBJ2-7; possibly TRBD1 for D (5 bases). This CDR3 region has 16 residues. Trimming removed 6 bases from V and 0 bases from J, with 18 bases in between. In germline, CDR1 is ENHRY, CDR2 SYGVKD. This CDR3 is CAISPPGARSSYEQYF. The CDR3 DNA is TGTGCCATCAGCCCCCCTGGGGCCAGGAGCTCCTACGAGCAGTACTTC.

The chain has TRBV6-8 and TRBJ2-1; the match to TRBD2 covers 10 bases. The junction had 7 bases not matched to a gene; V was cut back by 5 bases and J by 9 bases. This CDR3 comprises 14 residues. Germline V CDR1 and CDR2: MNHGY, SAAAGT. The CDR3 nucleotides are TGTGCCAGCAGTAGGCTAGCGGGGGACGGTGAGCAGTTCTTC. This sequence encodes CASSRLAGDGEQFF.

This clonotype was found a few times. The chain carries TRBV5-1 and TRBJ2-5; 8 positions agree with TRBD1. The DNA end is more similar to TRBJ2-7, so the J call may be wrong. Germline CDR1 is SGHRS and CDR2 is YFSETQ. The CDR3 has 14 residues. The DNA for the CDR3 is TGCGCCAGCAGCCCCCTACAGGGGGCCTACGAGCAGTACTTC. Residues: CASSPLQGAYEQYF.

The CDR3 DNA reads TGTGCCAGCAGCGGGACACGCGACACAGATACGCAGTATTTT. It translates to CASSGTRDTDTQYF. V is TRBV7-9 and J is TRBJ2-3, with D tentatively TRBD1 (6 bases). CDR1 and CDR2 (germline): SEHNR, FQNEAQ (reference sequence). CDR3 length equals 14 residues. Between the trimmed V and J ends, which lost 5 bases and 2 bases, there was a span of 11 bases.

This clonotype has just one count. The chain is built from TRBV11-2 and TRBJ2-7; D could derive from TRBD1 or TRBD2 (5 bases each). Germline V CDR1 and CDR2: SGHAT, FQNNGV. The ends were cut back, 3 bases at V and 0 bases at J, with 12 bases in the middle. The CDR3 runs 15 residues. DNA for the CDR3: TGTGCCAGCAGCTTTTCGGGACCCTTCTCCTACGAGCAGTACTTC. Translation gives CASSFSGPFSYEQYF.

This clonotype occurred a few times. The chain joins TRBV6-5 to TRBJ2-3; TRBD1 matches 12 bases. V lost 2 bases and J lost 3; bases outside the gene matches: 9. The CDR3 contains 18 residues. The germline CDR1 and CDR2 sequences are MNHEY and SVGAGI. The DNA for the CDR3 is TGTGCCAGCAGTTACACGGGGACAGGGGGCGAACGTACAGATACGCAGTATTTT. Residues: CASSYTGTGGERTDTQYF.

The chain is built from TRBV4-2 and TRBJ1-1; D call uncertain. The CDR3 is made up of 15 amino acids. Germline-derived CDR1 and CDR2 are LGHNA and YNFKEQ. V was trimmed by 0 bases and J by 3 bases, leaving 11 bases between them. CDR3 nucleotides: TGTGCCAGCAGCCAAGATGGGCGAAGGGACACTGAAGCTTTCTTT. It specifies CASSQDGRRDTEAFF.

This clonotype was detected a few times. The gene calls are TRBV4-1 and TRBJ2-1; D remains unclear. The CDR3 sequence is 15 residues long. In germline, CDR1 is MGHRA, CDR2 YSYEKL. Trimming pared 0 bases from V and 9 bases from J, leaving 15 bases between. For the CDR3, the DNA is TGCGCCAGCAGCCAAGAGCACCATGCCATGGGTGAGCAGTTCTTC. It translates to CASSQEHHAMGEQFF.

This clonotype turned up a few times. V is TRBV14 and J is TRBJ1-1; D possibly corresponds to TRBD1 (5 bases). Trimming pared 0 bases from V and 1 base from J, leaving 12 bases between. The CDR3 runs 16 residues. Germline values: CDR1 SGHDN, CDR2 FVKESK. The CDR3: CASSQEGFTGNTEAFF. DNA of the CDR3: TGTGCCAGCAGCCAAGAAGGTTTTACAGGGAACACTGAAGCTTTCTTT.

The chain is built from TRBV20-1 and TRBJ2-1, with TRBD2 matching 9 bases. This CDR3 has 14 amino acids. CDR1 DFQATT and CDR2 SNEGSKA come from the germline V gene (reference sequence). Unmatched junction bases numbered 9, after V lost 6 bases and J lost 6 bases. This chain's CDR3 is CSARREGLLNEQFF. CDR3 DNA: TGCAGTGCAAGGCGGGAGGGCCTCCTCAATGAGCAGTTCTTC.

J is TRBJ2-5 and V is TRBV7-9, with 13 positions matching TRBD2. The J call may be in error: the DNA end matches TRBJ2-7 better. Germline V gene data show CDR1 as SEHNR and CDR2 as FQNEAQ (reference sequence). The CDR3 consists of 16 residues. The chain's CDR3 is CASGPPGTSGTYEQYF. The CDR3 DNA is TGTGCCAGCGGTCCCCCCGGGACTAGCGGGACCTACGAGCAGTACTTC.

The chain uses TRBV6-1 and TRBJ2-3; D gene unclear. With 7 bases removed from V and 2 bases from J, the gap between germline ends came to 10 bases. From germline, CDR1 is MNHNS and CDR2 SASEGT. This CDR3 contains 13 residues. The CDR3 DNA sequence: TGTGCCAGCATAGGCATTTTCACAGATACGCAGTATTTT. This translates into CASIGIFTDTQYF.

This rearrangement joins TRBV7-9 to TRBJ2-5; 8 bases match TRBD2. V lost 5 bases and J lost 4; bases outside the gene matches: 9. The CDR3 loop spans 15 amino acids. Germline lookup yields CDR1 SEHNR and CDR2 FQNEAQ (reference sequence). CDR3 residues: CASSVQTSVPETQYF. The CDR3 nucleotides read TGTGCCAGCAGCGTGCAGACTAGCGTTCCAGAGACCCAGTACTTC.

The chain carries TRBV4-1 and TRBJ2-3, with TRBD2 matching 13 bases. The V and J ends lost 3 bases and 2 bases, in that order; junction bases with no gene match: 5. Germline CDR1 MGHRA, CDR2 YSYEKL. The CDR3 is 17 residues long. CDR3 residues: CASSHTGTSGTTDTQYF. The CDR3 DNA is TGCGCCAGCAGCCATACCGGGACTAGCGGGACCACAGATACGCAGTATTTT.

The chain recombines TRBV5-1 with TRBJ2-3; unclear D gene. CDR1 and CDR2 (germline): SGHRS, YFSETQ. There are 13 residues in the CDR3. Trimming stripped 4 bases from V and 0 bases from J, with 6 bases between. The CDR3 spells CASSEDSTDTQYF. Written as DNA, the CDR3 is TGCGCCAGCAGCGAAGACAGCACAGATACGCAGTATTTT.

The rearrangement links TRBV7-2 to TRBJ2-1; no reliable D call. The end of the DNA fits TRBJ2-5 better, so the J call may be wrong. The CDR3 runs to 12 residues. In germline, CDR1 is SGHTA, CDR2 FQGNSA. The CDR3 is CASSFTRETQYF. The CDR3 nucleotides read TGTGCCAGCAGTTTCACGCGGGAGACCCAGTACTTC.

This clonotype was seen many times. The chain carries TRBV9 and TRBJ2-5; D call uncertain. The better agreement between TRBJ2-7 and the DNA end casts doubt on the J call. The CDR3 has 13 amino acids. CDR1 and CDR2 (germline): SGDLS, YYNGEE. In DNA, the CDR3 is TGTGCCAGCAGCGTAGGGCCGGGCTACGAGCAGTACTTC. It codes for CASSVGPGYEQYF.

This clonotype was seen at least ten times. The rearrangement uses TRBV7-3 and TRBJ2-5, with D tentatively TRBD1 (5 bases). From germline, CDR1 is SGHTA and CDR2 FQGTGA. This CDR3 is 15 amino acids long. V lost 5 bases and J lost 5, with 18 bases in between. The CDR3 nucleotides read TGTGCCAGCAGCGTAGGGCAGGGATTGAGGGAGACCCAGTACTTC. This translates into CASSVGQGLRETQYF.

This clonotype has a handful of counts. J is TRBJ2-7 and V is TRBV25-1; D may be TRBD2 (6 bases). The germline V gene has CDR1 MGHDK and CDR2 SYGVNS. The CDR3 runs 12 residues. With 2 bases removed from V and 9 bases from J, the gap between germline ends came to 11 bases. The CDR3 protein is CASSEPWGGQYF. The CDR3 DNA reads TGTGCCAGCAGTGAACCTTGGGGAGGGCAGTACTTC.

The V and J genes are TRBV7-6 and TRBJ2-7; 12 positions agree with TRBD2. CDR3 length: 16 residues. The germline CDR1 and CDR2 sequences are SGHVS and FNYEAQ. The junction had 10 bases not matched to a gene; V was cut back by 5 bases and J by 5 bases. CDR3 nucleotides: TGTGCCAGCAGCCCTACTAGCGGGAGGCCTCGGAACGAGCAGTACTTC. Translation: CASSPTSGRPRNEQYF.

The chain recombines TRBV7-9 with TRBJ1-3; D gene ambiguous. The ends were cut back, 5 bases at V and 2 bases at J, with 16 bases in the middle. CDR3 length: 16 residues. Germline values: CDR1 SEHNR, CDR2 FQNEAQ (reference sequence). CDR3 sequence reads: CASSAPFLLAGNTIYF. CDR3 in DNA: TGTGCCAGCAGCGCACCGTTTTTACTTGCTGGAAACACCATATATTTT.

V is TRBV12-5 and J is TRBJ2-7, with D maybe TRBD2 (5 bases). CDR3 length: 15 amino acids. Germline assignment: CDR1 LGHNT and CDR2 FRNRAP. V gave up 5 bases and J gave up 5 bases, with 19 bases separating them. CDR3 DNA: TGTGCTAGTGGTAGCGACCCTCCCACGGAGGACGAGCAGTACTTC. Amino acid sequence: CASGSDPPTEDEQYF.

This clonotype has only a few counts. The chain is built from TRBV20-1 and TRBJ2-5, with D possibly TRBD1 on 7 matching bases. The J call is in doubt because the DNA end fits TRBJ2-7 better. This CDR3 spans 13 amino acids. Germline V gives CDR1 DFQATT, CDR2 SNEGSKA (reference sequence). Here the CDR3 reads CSAPGDSSYEQYF. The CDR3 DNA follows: TGCAGTGCGCCGGGGGACAGTTCCTACGAGCAGTACTTC.

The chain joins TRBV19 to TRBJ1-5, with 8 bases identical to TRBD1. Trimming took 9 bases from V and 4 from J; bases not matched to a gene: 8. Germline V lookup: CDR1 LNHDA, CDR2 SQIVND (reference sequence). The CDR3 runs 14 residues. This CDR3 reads CASWDRLINQPQHF. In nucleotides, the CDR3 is TGTGCCAGCTGGGACAGGCTGATAAATCAGCCCCAGCATTTT.

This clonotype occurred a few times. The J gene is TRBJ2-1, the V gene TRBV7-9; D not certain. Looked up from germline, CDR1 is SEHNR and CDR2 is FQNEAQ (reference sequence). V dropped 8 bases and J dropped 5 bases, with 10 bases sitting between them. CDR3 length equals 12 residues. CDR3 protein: CASGQDNNEQFF. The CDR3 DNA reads TGTGCCAGCGGGCAGGATAACAATGAGCAGTTCTTC.

As DNA, the CDR3 is TGCAGTGCTAGAGGAGGGGCAGGCCGTTCCTACGAGCAGTACTTC. The encoded protein is CSARGGAGRSYEQYF. The rearrangement uses TRBV20-1 and TRBJ2-7; either TRBD1 or TRBD2 may supply D (5 bases each). The CDR3 length is 15 residues. Per germline, CDR1 DFQATT and CDR2 SNEGSKA (reference sequence). V shed 1 base and J shed 1 base, with 14 bases lying between them.

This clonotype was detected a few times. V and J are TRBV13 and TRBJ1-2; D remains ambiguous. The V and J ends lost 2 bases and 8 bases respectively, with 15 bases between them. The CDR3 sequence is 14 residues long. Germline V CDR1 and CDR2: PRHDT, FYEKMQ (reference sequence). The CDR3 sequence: CASSLQAAPWGYTF. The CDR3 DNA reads TGTGCCAGCAGCTTACAGGCAGCGCCCTGGGGCTACACCTTC.